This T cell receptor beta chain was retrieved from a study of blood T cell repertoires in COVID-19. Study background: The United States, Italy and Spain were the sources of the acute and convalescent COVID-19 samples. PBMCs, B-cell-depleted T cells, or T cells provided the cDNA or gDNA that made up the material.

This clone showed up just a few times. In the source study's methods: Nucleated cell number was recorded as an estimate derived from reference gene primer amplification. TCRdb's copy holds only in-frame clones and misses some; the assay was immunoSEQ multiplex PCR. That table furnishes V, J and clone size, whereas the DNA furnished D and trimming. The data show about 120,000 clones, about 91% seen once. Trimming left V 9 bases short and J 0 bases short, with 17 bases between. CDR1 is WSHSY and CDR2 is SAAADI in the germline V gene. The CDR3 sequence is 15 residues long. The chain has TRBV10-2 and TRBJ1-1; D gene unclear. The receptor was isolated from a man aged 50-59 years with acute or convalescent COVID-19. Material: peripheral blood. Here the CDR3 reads CARVGRLKLNTEAFF. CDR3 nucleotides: TGCGCCAGAGTGGGCAGGCTAAAACTGAACACTGAAGCTTTCTTT.